This record concerns one T cell receptor (beta chain) sequence. Its target is unknown. This sample was taken from a study of T cell responses to AZD1222 COVID-19 vaccine. General study points: Increased Spike-specific TCR breadth and depth were observed after two AZD1222 doses.

The V gene lost 0 bases and the J gene lost 4 bases, with 15 bases spanning the gap. The CDR3 loop spans 16 amino acids. Per germline, CDR1 SGHRS and CDR2 YFSETQ. Assay used: immunoSEQ multiplex PCR; TCRdb lists only in-frame clones, some missing. Seen here are 110,000 to 150,000 clones, approximately 93% observed once, and the top ten hold just over 5%. This chain links TRBV5-1 with TRBJ2-3, with D unclear. The sample was peripheral blood, taken on day 0 of AZD1222 vaccination. The receptor was derived from an adult in good health. CDR3 DNA: TGCGCCAGCAGCTTGGCCGTAAGAGGTGGGGCAGATACGCAGTATTTT. It encodes CASSLAVRGGADTQYF.